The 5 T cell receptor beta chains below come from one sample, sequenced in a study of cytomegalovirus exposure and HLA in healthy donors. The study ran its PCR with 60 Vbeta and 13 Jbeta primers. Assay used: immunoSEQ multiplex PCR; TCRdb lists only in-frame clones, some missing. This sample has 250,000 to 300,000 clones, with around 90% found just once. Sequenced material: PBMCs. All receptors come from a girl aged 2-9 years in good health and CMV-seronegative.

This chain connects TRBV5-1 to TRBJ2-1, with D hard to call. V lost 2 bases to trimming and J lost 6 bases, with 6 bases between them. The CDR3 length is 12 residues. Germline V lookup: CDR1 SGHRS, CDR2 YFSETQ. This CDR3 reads CASSFTGNEQFF. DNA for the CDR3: TGCGCCAGCAGCTTTACTGGCAATGAGCAGTTCTTC. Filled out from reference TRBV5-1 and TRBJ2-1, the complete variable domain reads KAGVTQTPRYLIKTRGQQVTLSCSPISGHRSVSWYQQTPGQGLQFLFEYFSETQRNKGNFPGRFSGRQFSNSRSEMNVSTLELGDSALYLCASSFTGNEQFFGPGTRLTVL.

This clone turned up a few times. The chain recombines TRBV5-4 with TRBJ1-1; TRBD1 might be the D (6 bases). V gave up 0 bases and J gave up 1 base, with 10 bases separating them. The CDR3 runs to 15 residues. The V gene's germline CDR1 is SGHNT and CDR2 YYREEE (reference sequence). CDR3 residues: CASSLAGGQNTEAFF. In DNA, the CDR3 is TGTGCCAGCAGCTTGGCCGGGGGGCAGAACACTGAAGCTTTCTTT.

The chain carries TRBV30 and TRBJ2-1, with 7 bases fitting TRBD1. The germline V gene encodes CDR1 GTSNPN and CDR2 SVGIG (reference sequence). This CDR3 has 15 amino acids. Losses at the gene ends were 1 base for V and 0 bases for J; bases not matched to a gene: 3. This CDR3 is CAWSGGQSSYNEQFF. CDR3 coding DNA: TGTGCCTGGAGTGGGGGACAGAGCTCCTACAATGAGCAGTTCTTC.

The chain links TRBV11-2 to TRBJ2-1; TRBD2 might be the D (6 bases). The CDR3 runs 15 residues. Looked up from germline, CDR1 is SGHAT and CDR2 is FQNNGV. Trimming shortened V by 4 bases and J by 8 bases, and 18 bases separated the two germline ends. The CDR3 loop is CASSSLRDSGDEQFF. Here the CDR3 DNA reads TGTGCCAGCAGCTCGCTGCGGGACTCGGGTGATGAGCAGTTCTTC.

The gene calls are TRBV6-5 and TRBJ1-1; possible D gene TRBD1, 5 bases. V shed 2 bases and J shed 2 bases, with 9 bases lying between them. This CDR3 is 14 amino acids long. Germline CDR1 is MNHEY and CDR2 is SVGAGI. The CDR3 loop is CASSYQTDNTEAFF. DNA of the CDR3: TGTGCCAGCAGTTACCAGACAGACAACACTGAAGCTTTCTTT.